The clone carrying this TCR beta chain was observed a few times. Its target is not known. Per the germline V gene, CDR1 is LNHDA and CDR2 is SQIVND (reference sequence). The CDR3 consists of 18 residues. V was cut by 3 bases and J by 0 bases, with 15 bases left in between. This entry belongs to a study of graft-versus-host responses after intestinal transplantation. The table came from immunoSEQ multiplex PCR; TCRdb's copy has only in-frame clones and leaves some out. Of tens of thousands of clones listed, about nine tenths are singletons. Overall study results and limits: Researchers found GvH clones in recipient marrow, and some showed up first in ileum or blood.

This chain uses TRBV19 with TRBJ2-6; D not resolved. The input for sequencing was unstimulated CD4+ T cells sorted from spleen or lymph node cells, taken before intestinal transplant. The TCR originated in a human donor who received an intestinal transplant. Written as DNA, the CDR3 is TGTGCCAGTAGTATCTGGGCTTCAGCCCTCTCTGGGGCCAACGTCCTGACTTTC. It codes for CASSIWASALSGANVLTF.